Detailed here is one TCR beta chain. Some clones are missing from TCRdb's copy, which holds only in-frame ones; the method was immunoSEQ multiplex PCR. Among under 200,000 clones listed, around 94% were seen once. This entry belongs to a study of T cell responses to AZD1222 COVID-19 vaccine. Germline CDR1 SNHLY, CDR2 FYNNEI. The CDR3 sequence is 14 residues long. V lost 6 bases and J lost 4, with 13 bases in between. The genes are TRBV2 and TRBJ1-5; TRBD1 is a possible D gene (6 bases). Sequencing used peripheral blood, obtained 28 days after the second dose of the MenACWY control vaccine. The receptor comes from an adult who received the MenACWY meningococcal vaccine as a control. DNA of the CDR3: TGTGCCAGCAGCGTACAGGGAGGTAATCAGCCCCAGCATTTT. It codes for CASSVQGGNQPQHF.